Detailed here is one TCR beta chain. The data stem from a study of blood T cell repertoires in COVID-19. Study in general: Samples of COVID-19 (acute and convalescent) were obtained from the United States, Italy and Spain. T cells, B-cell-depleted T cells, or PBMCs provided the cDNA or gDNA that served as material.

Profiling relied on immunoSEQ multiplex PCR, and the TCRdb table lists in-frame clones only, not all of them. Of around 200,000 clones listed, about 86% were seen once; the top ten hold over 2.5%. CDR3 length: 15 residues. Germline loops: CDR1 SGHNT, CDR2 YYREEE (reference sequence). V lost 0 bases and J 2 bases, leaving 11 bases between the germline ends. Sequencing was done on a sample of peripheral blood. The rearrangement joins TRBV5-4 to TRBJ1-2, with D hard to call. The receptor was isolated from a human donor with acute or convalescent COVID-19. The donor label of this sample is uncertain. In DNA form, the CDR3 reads TGTGCCAGCAGCTTGGCAACGGGTCGAAACTATGGCTACACCTTC. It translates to CASSLATGRNYGYTF.